A selection of T cell receptor beta chains follows, all from one sample in a study of T cells in Graves' hyperthyroidism and ophthalmopathy. TCRdb analysed the multiplex PCR reads with MiXCR anew, one entry per CDR3 protein. The table has hundreds of thousands of distinct CDR3 sequences, approximately 18% seen once. Source material: blood. These receptor sequences come from a woman in her forties or fifties with Graves' hyperthyroidism that later progressed to Graves' ophthalmopathy. The CDR3 runs from the conserved cysteine through the conserved F or W. A D gene is named only where the DNA matches it firmly. Expanded clones get a size class; other rows say once, few or many, or leave the size out.

v_call	j_call	d_call	clone_size	cdr3_nt	cdr3_aa
TRBV5-6	TRBJ1-5	.	.	TGTGCCAGCAGCCGGACAGCCGGCAATCAGCCCCAGCATTTT	CASSRTAGNQPQHF
TRBV30	TRBJ1-5	.	many	TGTGCCTGGAGTGTACGCAGGGGATATCAGCCCCAGCATTTT	CAWSVRRGYQPQHF
TRBV3-1	TRBJ1-3	.	many	TGTGCCAGCAGCCAACCCCTTTCTGGAAACACCATATATTTT	CASSQPLSGNTIYF
TRBV28	TRBJ2-6	.	few	TGTGCCAGCAGTTTTCTTTTCAGGGTTTACTCTGGGGCCAACGTCCTGACTTTC	CASSFLFRVYSGANVLTF
TRBV12-3/TRBV12-4	TRBJ1-1	TRBD1	few	TGTGCCAGCGGACAAGGACAGGGAGCGAACACTGAAGCTTTCTTT	CASGQGQGANTEAFF
TRBV10-2	TRBJ2-7	.	.	TGCGCCAGCAGTGAACGGGGCCCCTTCTACGAGCAGTACTTC	CASSERGPFYEQYF
TRBV6-1	TRBJ1-1	.	.	TGTGCCAGCAGTCGAGGGACCCCCTCTCCGGCTTTCTTT	CASSRGTPSPAFF
TRBV6-4	TRBJ1-3	.	.	TGTGCCAGCAGTTACTCTCGGGGCTCAGGAAACACCATATATTTT	CASSYSRGSGNTIYF
TRBV20-1	TRBJ2-5	TRBD2	few	TGCAGTGCTACCAGACTAGCGGGACAAGAGACCCAGTACTTC	CSATRLAGQETQYF
TRBV13	TRBJ2-7	TRBD1	.	TGTGCCAGCAGCCACAACAGGGGGCGCTTATCCTACGAGCAGTACTTC	CASSHNRGRLSYEQYF
TRBV20-1	TRBJ1-1	TRBD1	many	TGCAGTGCTAGGGACAGGGGGGTCAACACTGAAGCTTTCTTT	CSARDRGVNTEAFF
TRBV20-1	TRBJ2-3	.	.	TGCAGTGCTAGAGGTCCTACGACAGATACGCAGTATTTT	CSARGPTTDTQYF
TRBV5-1	TRBJ1-2	.	few	TGCGCCAGCAGCTTGTCCGACGGACTCTATGGCTACACCTTC	CASSLSDGLYGYTF
TRBV10-3	TRBJ2-5	TRBD2	.	TGTGCCATCAGTGAGTCGGCTAGCGGGGCCCAAGAGACCCAGTACTTC	CAISESASGAQETQYF
TRBV20-1	TRBJ2-6	TRBD1	.	TGCAGTGCTAGATCAGGGACAGGGGGCTCTGGGGCCAACGTCCTGACTTTC	CSARSGTGGSGANVLTF
TRBV28	TRBJ2-7	.	many	TGTGCCAGCAGTTTTGTGGGGTACCACGAGCAGTACTTC	CASSFVGYHEQYF
TRBV3-1	TRBJ2-1	.	many	TGTGCCAGCAGCCCAAGAACTACAGGGTCCAATGAGCAGTTCTTC	CASSPRTTGSNEQFF
TRBV19	TRBJ2-3	TRBD1	few	TGTGCCAGTAGTATGACGAGGACAGGAACAGATACGCAGTATTTT	CASSMTRTGTDTQYF
TRBV5-1	TRBJ2-1	TRBD2	few	TGCGCCAGCAGACCGGAAGTAGCGGGGGGCCTTGAGCAGTTCTTC	CASRPEVAGGLEQFF
TRBV11-2	TRBJ1-1	TRBD1	few	TGTGCCAGCAGACCCTTCCGACAGGGGATTAACACTGAAGCTTTCTTT	CASRPFRQGINTEAFF
TRBV2	TRBJ2-3	.	few	TGTGCCAGCAGTATCAAGCGACACACAGATACGCAGTATTTT	CASSIKRHTDTQYF
TRBV6-4	TRBJ2-1	TRBD2	.	TGTGCCAGCAGTGTTAGCGGGGGTCGGAATGAGCAGTTCTTC	CASSVSGGRNEQFF
TRBV10-3	TRBJ2-5	.	.	TGTGCCATCAGTGAGCTTTCGACAGACCAAGAGACCCAGTACTTC	CAISELSTDQETQYF
TRBV18	TRBJ2-7	TRBD1	many	TGTGCCAGCTCACCCGACAGGGTACTCTACGAGCAGTACTTC	CASSPDRVLYEQYF